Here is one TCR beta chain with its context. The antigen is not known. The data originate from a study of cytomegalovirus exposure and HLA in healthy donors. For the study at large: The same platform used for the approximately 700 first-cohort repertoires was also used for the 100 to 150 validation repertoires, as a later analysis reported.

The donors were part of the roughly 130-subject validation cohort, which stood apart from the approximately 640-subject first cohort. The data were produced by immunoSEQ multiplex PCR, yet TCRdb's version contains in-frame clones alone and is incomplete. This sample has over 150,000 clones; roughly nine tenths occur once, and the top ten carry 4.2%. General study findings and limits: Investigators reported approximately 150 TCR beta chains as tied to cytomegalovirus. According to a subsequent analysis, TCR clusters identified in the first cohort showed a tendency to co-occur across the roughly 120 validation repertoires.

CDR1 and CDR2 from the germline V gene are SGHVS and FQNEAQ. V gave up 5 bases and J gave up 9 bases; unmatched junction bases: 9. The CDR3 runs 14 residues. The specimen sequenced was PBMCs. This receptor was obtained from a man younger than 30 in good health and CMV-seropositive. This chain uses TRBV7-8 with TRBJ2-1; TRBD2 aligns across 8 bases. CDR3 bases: TGTGCCAGCAGCCTCGTAGCGGGAAGGAGTGAGCAGTTCTTC. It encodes CASSLVAGRSEQFF.